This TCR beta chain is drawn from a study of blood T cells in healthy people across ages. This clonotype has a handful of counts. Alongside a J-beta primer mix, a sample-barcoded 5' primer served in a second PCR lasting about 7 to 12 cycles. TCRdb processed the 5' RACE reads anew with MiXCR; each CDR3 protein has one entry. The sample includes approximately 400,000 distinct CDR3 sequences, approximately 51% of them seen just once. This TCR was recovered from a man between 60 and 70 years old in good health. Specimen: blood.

The CDR3 protein is CASSKEGGYSNQPQHF. In DNA, the CDR3 is TGTGCCAGCAGCAAAGAAGGCGGGTATAGCAATCAGCCCCAGCATTTT. The V call is TRBV21-1, the J call TRBJ1-5. TRBV21-1 is a pseudogene locus. The CDR3 has 16 amino acids.